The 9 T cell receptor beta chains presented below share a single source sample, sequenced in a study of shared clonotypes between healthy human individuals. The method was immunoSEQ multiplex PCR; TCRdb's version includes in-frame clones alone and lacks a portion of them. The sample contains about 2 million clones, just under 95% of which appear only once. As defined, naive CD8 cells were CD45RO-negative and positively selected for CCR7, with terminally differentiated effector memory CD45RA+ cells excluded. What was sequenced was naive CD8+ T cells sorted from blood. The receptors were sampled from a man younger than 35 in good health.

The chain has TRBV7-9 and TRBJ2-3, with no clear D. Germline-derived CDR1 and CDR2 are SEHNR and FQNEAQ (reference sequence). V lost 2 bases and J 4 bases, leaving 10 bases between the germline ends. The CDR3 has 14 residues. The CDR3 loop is CASSLSSAADTQYF. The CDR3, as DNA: TGTGCCAGCAGCTTAAGCTCGGCAGCAGATACGCAGTATTTT.

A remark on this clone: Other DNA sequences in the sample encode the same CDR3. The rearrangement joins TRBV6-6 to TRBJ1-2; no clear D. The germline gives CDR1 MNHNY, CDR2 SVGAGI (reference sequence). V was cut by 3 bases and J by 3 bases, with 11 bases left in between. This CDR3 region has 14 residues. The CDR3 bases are TGTGCCAGCAGTTATGCAGAAGGAGACTATGGCTACACCTTC. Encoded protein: CASSYAEGDYGYTF.

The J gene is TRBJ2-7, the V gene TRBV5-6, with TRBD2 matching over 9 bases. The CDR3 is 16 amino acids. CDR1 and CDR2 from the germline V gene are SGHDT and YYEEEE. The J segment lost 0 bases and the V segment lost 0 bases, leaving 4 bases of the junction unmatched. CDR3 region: CASSLGVSGGSYEQYF. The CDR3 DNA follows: TGTGCCAGCAGCTTGGGGGTTAGCGGGGGCTCCTACGAGCAGTACTTC.

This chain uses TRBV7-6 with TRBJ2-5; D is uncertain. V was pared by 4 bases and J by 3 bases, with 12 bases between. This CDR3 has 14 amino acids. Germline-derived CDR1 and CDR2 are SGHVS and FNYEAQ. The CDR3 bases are TGTGCCAGCAGCTATAACGGCGAGAAAGAGACCCAGTACTTC. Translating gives CASSYNGEKETQYF.

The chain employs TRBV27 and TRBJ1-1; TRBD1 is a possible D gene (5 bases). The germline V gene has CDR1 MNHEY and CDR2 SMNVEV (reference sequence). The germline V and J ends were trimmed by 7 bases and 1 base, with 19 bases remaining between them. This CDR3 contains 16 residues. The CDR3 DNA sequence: TGTGCCAGCACCTGGGGAGATCGAGGGGCGAACACTGAAGCTTTCTTT. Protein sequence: CASTWGDRGANTEAFF.

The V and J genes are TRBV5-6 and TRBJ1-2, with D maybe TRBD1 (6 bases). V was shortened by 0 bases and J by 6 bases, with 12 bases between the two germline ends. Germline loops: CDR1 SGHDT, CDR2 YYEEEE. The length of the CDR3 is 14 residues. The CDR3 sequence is CASSLAAGVDGYTF. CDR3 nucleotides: TGTGCCAGCAGCTTGGCGGCAGGGGTCGATGGCTACACCTTC.

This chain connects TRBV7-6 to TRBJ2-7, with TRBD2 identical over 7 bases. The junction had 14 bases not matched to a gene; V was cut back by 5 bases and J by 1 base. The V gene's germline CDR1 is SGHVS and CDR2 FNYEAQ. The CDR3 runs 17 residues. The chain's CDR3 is CASSVDMGGGGSYEQYF. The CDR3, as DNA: TGTGCCAGCAGCGTAGACATGGGCGGGGGTGGTTCCTACGAGCAGTACTTC.

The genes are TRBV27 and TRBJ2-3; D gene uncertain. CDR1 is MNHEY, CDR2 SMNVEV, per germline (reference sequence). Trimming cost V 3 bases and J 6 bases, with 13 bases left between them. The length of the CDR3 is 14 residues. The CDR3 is CASSFLGPGDTQYF. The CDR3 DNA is TGTGCCAGCAGTTTTTTGGGCCCCGGGGATACGCAGTATTTT.

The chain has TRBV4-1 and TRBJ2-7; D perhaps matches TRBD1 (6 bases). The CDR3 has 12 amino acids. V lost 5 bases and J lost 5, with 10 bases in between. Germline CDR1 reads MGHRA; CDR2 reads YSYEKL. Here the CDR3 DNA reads TGCGCCAGCAGCTCAACAGGGCACGAGCAGTACTTC. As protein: CASSSTGHEQYF.